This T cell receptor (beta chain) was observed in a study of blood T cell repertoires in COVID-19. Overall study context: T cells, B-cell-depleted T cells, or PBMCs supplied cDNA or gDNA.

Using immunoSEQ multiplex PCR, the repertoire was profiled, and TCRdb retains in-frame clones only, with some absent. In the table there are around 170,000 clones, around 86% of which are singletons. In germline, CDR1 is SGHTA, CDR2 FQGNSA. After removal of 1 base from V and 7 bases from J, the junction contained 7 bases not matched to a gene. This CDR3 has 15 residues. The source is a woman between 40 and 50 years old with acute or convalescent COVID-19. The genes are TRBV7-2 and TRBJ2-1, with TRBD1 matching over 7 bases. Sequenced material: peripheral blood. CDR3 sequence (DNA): TGTGCCAGCAGCTTAGTTAGGGGGCGCGGGAATGAGCAGTTCTTC. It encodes CASSLVRGRGNEQFF.